The next 12 T cell receptor beta chains were all read from a single sample in a study of preoperative IRX-2 immunotherapy in early breast cancer. Specified treatment: preoperative locoregional IRX-2 cytokine immunotherapy. Clones were read by immunoSEQ multiplex PCR, and TCRdb kept only the in-frame ones, dropping some. This table holds roughly 93,000 clones, 75% to 90% found once. This sample comprised tumor tissue, obtained after IRX-2 immunotherapy. Receptor source: a human donor with breast cancer.

This clone appeared a few times. V gene TRBV10-1 combines with J gene TRBJ1-5, with 10 nucleotides matching TRBD1. Looked up from germline, CDR1 is WNHNN and CDR2 is SYGVQD (reference sequence). This CDR3 comprises 15 residues. The V and J ends lost 8 bases and 5 bases, in that order; junction bases with no gene match: 9. The CDR3 DNA reads as TGCGCCAGCGGATTCCGGGACAGGGGTGATCAGCCCCAGCATTTT. Translation: CASGFRDRGDQPQHF.

The chain is built from TRBV9 and TRBJ2-2, with D hard to call. In germline, CDR1 is SGDLS, CDR2 YYNGEE. Trimming removed 5 bases from V and 5 bases from J, with 10 bases in between. This CDR3 has 13 amino acids. CDR3 DNA sequence: TGTGCCAGCAGTGACGTAGGGACCGGGGAGCTGTTTTTT. It codes for CASSDVGTGELFF.

The chain links TRBV5-1 to TRBJ1-5, with D possibly matching TRBD1 (6 bases). Germline V lookup: CDR1 SGHRS, CDR2 YFSETQ. The ends were cut back, 4 bases at V and 6 bases at J, with 14 bases in the middle. The CDR3 loop spans 14 amino acids. Written as DNA, the CDR3 is TGCGCCAGCAGCGTTACAGGGTCAAGTCAGCCCCAGCATTTT. Amino acid sequence: CASSVTGSSQPQHF.

This chain connects TRBV28 to TRBJ1-4; a weak D match, TRBD1 (6 bases). This CDR3 region has 15 residues. Trimming stripped 3 bases from V and 4 bases from J, with 12 bases between. Per germline, CDR1 MDHEN and CDR2 SYDVKM. CDR3 DNA: TGTGCCAGCAGTTTGGTGGGACACGATAATGAAAAACTGTTTTTT. Translating gives CASSLVGHDNEKLFF.

The chain couples TRBV30 to TRBJ1-4, with D possibly being TRBD1 (6 bases). V dropped 1 base and J dropped 3 bases, with 6 bases sitting between them. This CDR3 spans 13 amino acids. The germline gives CDR1 GTSNPN, CDR2 SVGIG (reference sequence). The CDR3 is CAWSEGANEKLFF. The CDR3 DNA follows: TGTGCCTGGAGTGAGGGGGCTAATGAAAAACTGTTTTTT.

The CDR3 sequence: CASRYWAEAFF. CDR3 DNA: TGTGCCAGTAGGTATTGGGCTGAAGCTTTCTTT. The gene calls are TRBV19 and TRBJ1-1; D gene ambiguous. The V gene lost 6 bases and the J gene lost 6 bases, with 8 bases spanning the gap. Germline V CDR1 and CDR2: LNHDA, SQIVND (reference sequence). The CDR3 is 11 amino acids.

This chain connects TRBV5-1 to TRBJ1-1; no clear D. The CDR3 totals 14 residues. Germline values: CDR1 SGHRS, CDR2 YFSETQ. V dropped 3 bases and J dropped 0 bases, with 9 bases sitting between them. The CDR3: CASSWPMMNTEAFF. CDR3 bases: TGCGCCAGCAGCTGGCCAATGATGAACACTGAAGCTTTCTTT.

The chain recombines TRBV16 with TRBJ1-2; possible D gene TRBD1, 5 bases. Germline loops: CDR1 KGHSY, CDR2 FQNENV. This CDR3 contains 14 residues. The V end was cut by 3 bases, the J end by 2 bases, with 10 bases between. The CDR3, as DNA: TGTGCCAGCAGCCAGGGACGGGGGAACTATGGCTACACCTTC. This gives the protein CASSQGRGNYGYTF. The entire variable domain, with the rest obtained from reference TRBV16 and TRBJ1-2, is as follows: GEEVAQTPKHLVRGEGQKAKLYCAPIKGHSYVFWYQQVLKNEFKFLISFQNENVFDETGMPKERFSAKCLPNSPCSLEIQATKLEDSAVYFCASSQGRGNYGYTFGSGTRLTVV.

The V gene is TRBV5-1, the J gene TRBJ1-4; 8 positions match TRBD1. V was pared by 3 bases and J by 6 bases, with 4 bases of the junction left unmatched. CDR1 is SGHRS, CDR2 YFSETQ, per germline. The length of the CDR3 is 14 residues. DNA for the CDR3: TGCGCCAGCAGCTCAGGGGGCGTTGATGAAAAACTGTTTTTT. Translating it yields CASSSGGVDEKLFF.

The V and J genes are TRBV6-7 and TRBJ2-2, with 7 nucleotides matching TRBD2. TRBV6-7 is sorted into the ORF group, with uncertain function. J lost 4 bases, V lost 6 bases, and 8 bases had no gene match. The CDR3 totals 15 residues. The CDR3 here is CASRLRDYGTGELFF. Written as DNA, the CDR3 is TGTGCCAGCAGACTCCGGGACTACGGCACCGGGGAGCTGTTTTTT.

This chain links TRBV6-7 with TRBJ1-4, with 7 positions matching TRBD1. TRBV6-7 carries the ORF label, with uncertain function. The CDR3 length is 12 residues. Germline trimming cut 0 bases from V and 14 bases from J; bases unmatched to any gene: 3. The CDR3 protein is CASSYSGGELFF. The CDR3 coding sequence is TGTGCCAGCAGTTACTCAGGGGGCGAGCTGTTTTTT.

The chain uses TRBV7-1 and TRBJ1-4; 9 nucleotides align to TRBD1. TRBV7-1 is treated as an ORF (open reading frame) with a function not yet certain. The CDR3 has 14 residues. V trimming: 5 bases; J trimming: 5 bases; junction bases outside the gene matches: 3. The chain's CDR3 is CASSGTGRNEKLFF. DNA of the CDR3: TGTGCCAGCAGCGGGACAGGGCGGAATGAAAAACTGTTTTTT.